The sequence of this TCR beta chain was determined in a study of CD8 T cells in Susac syndrome (dated by TCRdb to about 2019). With respect to the entire study: The study used repertoire sequencing to test whether antigen drove CD8+ T cell activation and differentiation in Susac syndrome.

RNA was extracted using the RNeasy kit, and about 0.45 to 1 microgram was reverse transcribed with random hexamers. TCR beta CDR3 regions were amplified with the immunoSEQ multiplex PCR assay covering 54 Vbeta and 13 Jbeta segments. PCR amplification bias was corrected by using a synthetic template baseline for primer optimization and computational correction. The authors processed their data as follows. Reads were annotated to V, D and J genes per IMGT and analyzed with immunoSEQ Analyzer, keeping only productive sequences. Clonality was calculated as one minus the Shannon entropy normalized by log2 of the number of productive unique sequences. For each patient and control, public and private clones were evaluated among the 100 most prevalent clones. Clones were defined as Susac-specific when absent from the healthy and MS cohorts, from roughly 1,100 published viral clones and from other ImmuneACCESS disease sequences. TCRdb cleaned the public reads at Q25 with fastp, built clones with MiXCR and kept in-frame beta chains. Each entry merges the rows of one CDR3 protein and shows their most common DNA and genes. TCRdb's processing, not the authors', yielded these V and J calls. In this sample the table shows some 190,000 distinct CDR3 sequences, approximately 94% of which occur a single time. Together, the top ten hold 0.095% to 0.12% of the sample.

The study at large found these results: The number of individuals in the TCR sequencing and HLA analysis was recognized as being relatively small.

Comment on this clonotype: No cognate antigen has been identified for it. Within one base of it there is no much larger clone, and no base qualities were kept.

High-throughput TCR beta sequencing profiled peripheral blood CD8+ and CD4+ T cells from healthy donors, Susac syndrome patients and multiple sclerosis patients. Healthy donors were age- and sex-matched controls. CD8+ TEMRA cells were enriched by FACS, while bulk CD8+ and CD4+ T cells were purified by magnetic negative isolation. Blood was collected in EDTA tubes and processed within 24 hours, with PBMCs isolated through density gradient centrifugation. PBMCs intended for TCR sequencing were frozen in liquid nitrogen and were later thawed in a 37 degrees C water bath. Purity of sorted or isolated CD4+, CD8+ and CD8+ TEMRA cells was at least 90%. Sequencing used CD4+ T cells from PBMCs. The sequence was collected from a human donor in good health.

The sequenced DNA: TGCGCCAGCAGCGCTGGACAGGGCGGTCAGCCCCAGCATTTT. Its amino acids are CASSAGQGGQPQHF. The rearranged chain carries TRBV5-1 and TRBJ1-5; TRBD1 lines up with 8 middle nucleotides. The germline V gene supplies CDR1 SGHRS and CDR2 YFSETQ. Measured from the cysteine to the phenylalanine, the CDR3 is 14 residues long. Just the 42-base CDR3 DNA is kept, in frame starting at base 1. Trimming leaves V shorter by 4 bases and J shorter by 6 bases, with the junction holding 6 bases beyond the gene matches.